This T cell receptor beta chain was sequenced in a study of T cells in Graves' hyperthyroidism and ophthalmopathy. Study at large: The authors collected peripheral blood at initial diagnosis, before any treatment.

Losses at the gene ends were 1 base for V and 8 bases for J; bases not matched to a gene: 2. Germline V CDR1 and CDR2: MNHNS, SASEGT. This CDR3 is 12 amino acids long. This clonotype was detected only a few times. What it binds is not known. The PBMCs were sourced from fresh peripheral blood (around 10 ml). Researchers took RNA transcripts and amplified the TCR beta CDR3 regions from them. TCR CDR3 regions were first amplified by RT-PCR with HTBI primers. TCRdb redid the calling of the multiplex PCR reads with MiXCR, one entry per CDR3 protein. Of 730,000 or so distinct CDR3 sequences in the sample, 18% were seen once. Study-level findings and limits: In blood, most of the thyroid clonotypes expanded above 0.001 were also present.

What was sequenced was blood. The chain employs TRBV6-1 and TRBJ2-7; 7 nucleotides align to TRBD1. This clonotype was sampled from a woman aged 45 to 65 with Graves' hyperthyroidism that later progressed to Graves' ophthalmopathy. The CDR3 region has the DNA TGTGCCAGCAGTGAAGGGACAGGACAGCAGTACTTC. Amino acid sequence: CASSEGTGQQYF.